This is a list of T cell receptor beta chains from one sample in a study of T cell clones after liver transplantation. The table came from immunoSEQ multiplex PCR; TCRdb's copy has only in-frame clones and leaves some out. Of over 100,000 clones in the sample, more than 75% were seen once. The starting material was CD4+ T cells from blood, obtained before liver transplant. These receptors were obtained from a human donor who received a liver transplant. Each CDR3 is given with its conserved first and last residue. The D gene is left open where the match is weak. Clone size, where shown, is once, few, many, or a class for clones that have expanded.

cdr3_length	v_call	d_call	clone_size	j_call	cdr3_nt	cdr3_aa
16	TRBV18	TRBD2	-	TRBJ2-7	TGTGCCAGCTCCCAGGGACTAGCGGGAGAAAAGGTCGAGCAGTACTTC	CASSQGLAGEKVEQYF
14	TRBV2	TRBD2	-	TRBJ2-1	TGTGCCAGCAGGGCGAGCGGGAGTGCAAATGAGCAGTTCTTC	CASRASGSANEQFF
15	TRBV5-8	-	-	TRBJ1-1	TGTGCCAGCAGCCCGTACGGCAACATGAACACTGAAGCTTTCTTT	CASSPYGNMNTEAFF
17	TRBV28	-	-	TRBJ1-4	TGTGCCAGCAGCCCCGTATTCTGGGCGGCGGGGGATGAAAAACTGTTTTTT	CASSPVFWAAGDEKLFF
12	TRBV5-8	-	-	TRBJ1-1	TGTGCCAGCAGCTTGGTTTACACTGAAGCTTTCTTT	CASSLVYTEAFF
12	TRBV29-1	-	few	TRBJ2-1	TGCAGCGTTGTCCCAGGGGCGGATGAGCAGTTCTTC	CSVVPGADEQFF
16	TRBV4-2	TRBD1	-	TRBJ1-1	TGTGCCAGCAGCCAGGGACAGGGGTCCGTGAACACTGAAGCTTTCTTT	CASSQGQGSVNTEAFF
14	TRBV19	TRBD2	once	TRBJ2-1	TGTGCCAGTAGACTAGCGGGCTCGATCAATGAGCAGTTCTTC	CASRLAGSINEQFF
14	TRBV7-2	-	-	TRBJ1-2	TGTGCCAGCAGCTTAGCCCCCGCAGACTATGGCTACACCTTC	CASSLAPADYGYTF
16	TRBV5-1	-	-	TRBJ2-1	TGCGCCAGCAGCTTGGCCACGGGAGTCCCCTACAATGAGCAGTTCTTC	CASSLATGVPYNEQFF
16	TRBV2	TRBD2	few	TRBJ2-1	TGTGACTTCGGGCGGGAGATCGGAAATTCAGGTAATGAGCAGTTCTTC	CDFGREIGNSGNEQFF
14	TRBV9	TRBD1	-	TRBJ1-1	TGTGCCAGCAGCGTCCGGGACAGGGGCACTGAAGCTTTCTTT	CASSVRDRGTEAFF
14	TRBV7-6	-	-	TRBJ2-2	TGTGCCAGCAGCCCAAATGCCCCCACCGGGGAGCTGTTTTTT	CASSPNAPTGELFF
17	TRBV7-9	TRBD2	-	TRBJ2-1	TGTGCCAGCTCCCTCTCTCCCGGGACTAGCGGGTACAATGAGCAGTTCTTC	CASSLSPGTSGYNEQFF
14	TRBV6-5	TRBD2	-	TRBJ2-7	TGTGCCAGCAGTCTCCCTAGCGGTGGAGGGGAGCAGTACTTC	CASSLPSGGGEQYF
15	TRBV6-5	TRBD2	-	TRBJ2-5	TGTGCCAGCAGTTACGGGACTAGCCGTCAAGAGACCCAGTACTTC	CASSYGTSRQETQYF
12	TRBV9	-	-	TRBJ2-1	TGTGCCAGCAGCGTAGCACCCAATGAGCAGTTCTTC	CASSVAPNEQFF
13	TRBV7-2	-	-	TRBJ2-7	TGTGCCAGCAGCTTCCCCGGCCCCTACGAGCAGTACTTC	CASSFPGPYEQYF
14	TRBV11-1	-	-	TRBJ1-1	TGTGCCAGCAGTCGTCAGGACAGGAACACTGAAGCTTTCTTT	CASSRQDRNTEAFF
14	TRBV7-2	-	-	TRBJ1-2	TGTGCCAGCAGCTCCCCGCCAGGGATGCATGGCTACACCTTC	CASSSPPGMHGYTF
16	TRBV5-1	TRBD1	-	TRBJ2-1	TGCGCCAGCAGCTTGGGGACAGGGGTGGCCTACAATGAGCAGTTCTTC	CASSLGTGVAYNEQFF
16	TRBV7-8	TRBD1	-	TRBJ1-2	TGTGCCAGCAGATCCTGGACAGGGCGAGGGGACTATGGCTACACCTTC	CASRSWTGRGDYGYTF
22	TRBV7-7	TRBD2	-	TRBJ2-5	TGTGCCAGCAGCTCAGATGGGACGGCCGGGGAGGGCCTCTCCCTAATAAGGGAGACCCAGTACTTC	CASSSDGTAGEGLSLIRETQYF
19	TRBV18	-	-	TRBJ1-3	TGTGCCAGCTCACCCCTCGGGGGGACTGCAGCGGACTCTGGAAACACCATATATTTT	CASSPLGGTAADSGNTIYF
11	TRBV6-1	-	-	TRBJ2-7	TGTGCCGCCGGGGGAACCTACGAGCAGTACTTC	CAAGGTYEQYF
17	TRBV5-6	TRBD2	-	TRBJ2-5	TGTGCCAGCAGCTCCTGGGGACTAGTAATGGGACTAGAGACCCAGTACTTC	CASSSWGLVMGLETQYF
14	TRBV7-2	-	-	TRBJ2-7	TGTGCCAGCAGCTTAGACTCACCCCGGAGCGAGCAGTACTTC	CASSLDSPRSEQYF
14	TRBV7-9	-	-	TRBJ1-1	TGTGCCAGCAGCTATTCAGGACTGAACACTGAAGCTTTCTTT	CASSYSGLNTEAFF
14	TRBV6-5	-	few	TRBJ1-4	TGTGCCAGCAGACAACAGGGAGGAGATGAAAAACTGTTTTTT	CASRQQGGDEKLFF
12	TRBV2	TRBD1	-	TRBJ1-2	TGTGCCAGCGGGGACAGCCTCTATGGCTACACCTTC	CASGDSLYGYTF
19	TRBV19	TRBD2	-	TRBJ2-3	TGTGCCAGTAGTACCCCATACTCCGGACTAGCGGGAGCGGCAGATACGCAGTATTTT	CASSTPYSGLAGAADTQYF
15	TRBV4-3	-	-	TRBJ2-2	TGCGCCAGCAGCCCCACACCGGGTTCCACCGGGGAGCTGTTTTTT	CASSPTPGSTGELFF
17	TRBV27	TRBD1	-	TRBJ2-1	TGTGCCAGCAGTTTCCCGTCCACCGGGACAGGGGGCAATGAGCAGTTCTTC	CASSFPSTGTGGNEQFF
16	TRBV25-1	-	-	TRBJ2-2	TGTGCCAGCAGTGAATGGGGTAGGGGTAGCACCGGGGAGCTGTTTTTT	CASSEWGRGSTGELFF
13	TRBV5-1	-	-	TRBJ1-2	TGCGCCAGCAGCTTGGCCTCAGTCTATGGCTACACCTTC	CASSLASVYGYTF
13	TRBV29-1	TRBD2	few	TRBJ2-1	TGCAGCGTTGGTCGGGAGGGCCCTTCGGAGCAGTTCTTC	CSVGREGPSEQFF
14	TRBV4-3	-	once	TRBJ2-7	TGCGCCAGCAGCCAAGCGCAGTTGGGTTACGAGCAGTACTTC	CASSQAQLGYEQYF
13	TRBV5-6	-	-	TRBJ2-5	TGTGCCAGCAGCTGGGGCTCCAAAGAGACCCAGTACTTC	CASSWGSKETQYF
14	TRBV7-8	TRBD1	-	TRBJ2-1	TGTGCCAGCAGCTTAGTTACGGCAGGGGGCATGCAGTTCTTC	CASSLVTAGGMQFF